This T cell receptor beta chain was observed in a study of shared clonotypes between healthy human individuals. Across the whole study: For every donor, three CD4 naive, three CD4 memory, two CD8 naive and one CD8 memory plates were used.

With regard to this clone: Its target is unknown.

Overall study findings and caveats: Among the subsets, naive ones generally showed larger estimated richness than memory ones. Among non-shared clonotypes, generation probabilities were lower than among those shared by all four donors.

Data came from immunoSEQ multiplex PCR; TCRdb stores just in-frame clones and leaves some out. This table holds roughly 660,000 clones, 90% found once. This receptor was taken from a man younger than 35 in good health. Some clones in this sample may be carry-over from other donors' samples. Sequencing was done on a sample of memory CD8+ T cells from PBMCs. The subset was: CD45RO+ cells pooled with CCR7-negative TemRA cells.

CDR3 residues: CASSWGTGAQETQYF. As DNA, the CDR3 is TGTGCCAGCAGTTGGGGGACAGGGGCCCAAGAGACCCAGTACTTC. V gene TRBV27 combines with J gene TRBJ2-5, with 10 bases matching TRBD1. CDR3 length: 15 residues. The V segment lost 4 bases and the J segment 1 base; nucleotides outside the gene matches: 3. Per germline, CDR1 MNHEY and CDR2 SMNVEV (reference sequence).